This record covers a single TCR beta chain. Antigen: not known. The PCR was carried out with 60 Vbeta primers and 13 Jbeta primers. Data came from immunoSEQ multiplex PCR; TCRdb stores just in-frame clones and leaves some out. This table has about 130,000 clones, more than 65% appearing once. V was pared by 4 bases and J by 2 bases, with 20 bases between. This CDR3 is built from 17 residues. CDR1 is LGHNA, CDR2 YNFKEQ, per germline. The data are from a study of cytomegalovirus exposure and HLA in healthy donors. Findings and limits, study-wide: Most CMV-associated TCR beta chains were later found to appear HLA-restricted.

Specimen: PBMCs. This clonotype originated in a man in his fifties in good health and CMV-seronegative. The chain has TRBV4-2 and TRBJ1-1; TRBD1 is a possible D gene (6 bases). The CDR3 region is CASSPLYTGTLNTEAFF. The CDR3 bases are TGTGCCAGCAGCCCACTATACACCGGGACATTAAACACTGAAGCTTTCTTT.